This T cell receptor (beta chain) was profiled in a study of glioma-infiltrating T cells after dendritic cell vaccination. Notes on the study in general: Survival was not directly related to TCR clonality in these patients.

Profiling relied on immunoSEQ multiplex PCR, and the TCRdb table lists in-frame clones only, not all of them. The sample contains roughly 96,000 clones, around three quarters of which appear only once. The CDR3 has 11 amino acids. Deletions cut 3 bases from V and 7 bases from J, with 7 bases between. CDR1 and CDR2 (germline): SGHRS, YFSETQ. As regards this clone: The antigen remains undetermined.

The clonotype was recovered from a human donor with glioblastoma. The chain carries TRBV5-1 and TRBJ1-2; D unclear. This sample comprised blood, obtained before dendritic cell vaccination. CDR3 coding DNA: TGCGCCAGCAGCTGGGAGGGTGGCTACACCTTC. Protein sequence: CASSWEGGYTF.